This is a list of T cell receptor beta chains from one sample in a study of T cell responses to AZD1222 COVID-19 vaccine. TCRdb's copy holds only in-frame clones and misses some; the assay was immunoSEQ multiplex PCR. The sample contains approximately 99,000 clones, roughly 87% of which appear only once. The input for sequencing was peripheral blood, taken on day 0 of MenACWY control vaccination. These receptors came from an adult in good health. CDR3s include the opening cysteine and the closing phenylalanine or tryptophan. A D gene is named only where the DNA matches it firmly. Rows may omit the clone size; those that give it use once, few, many or a size class.

d_call	j_call	clone_size	v_call	cdr3_aa	cdr3_nt
-	TRBJ1-1	-	TRBV20-1	CSARDRYEAFF	TGCAGTGCTAGAGATCGGTATGAAGCTTTCTTT
-	TRBJ2-7	-	TRBV5-1	CASSWDGLDYEQYF	TGCGCCAGCAGCTGGGACGGTTTAGACTACGAGCAGTACTTC
-	TRBJ2-5	once	TRBV5-5	CASRLEGGETQYF	TGTGCCAGCAGGTTAGAGGGAGGAGAGACCCAGTACTTC
-	TRBJ2-7	-	TRBV18	CASSPLVGRQYF	TGTGCCAGCTCACCACTAGTTGGTAGGCAGTACTTC
TRBD1	TRBJ1-1	-	TRBV6-5	CASSGDSFLKRFF	TGTGCCAGCAGCGGGGACAGCTTCTTGAAGAGGTTCTTT
-	TRBJ1-5	-	TRBV6-2/TRBV6-3	CASSYSVRYQPQHF	TGTGCCAGCAGTTACTCGGTAAGGTACCAGCCCCAGCATTTT
TRBD1	TRBJ1-2	-	TRBV5-4	CASSLRGADGGYTF	TGTGCCAGCAGCCTCAGGGGGGCGGATGGTGGCTACACCTTC
TRBD1	TRBJ1-4	once	TRBV4-1	CASSQEAGTGGEKKLFF	TGCGCCAGCAGCCAAGAGGCCGGAACAGGGGGCGAAAAAAAACTGTTTTTT
TRBD1	TRBJ1-2	-	TRBV18	CASSPGQGMYGYTF	TGTGCCAGCTCACCCGGACAGGGGATGTATGGCTACACCTTC
TRBD1	TRBJ1-5	-	TRBV28	CASSPSTGAIQPQHF	TGTGCCAGCAGCCCAAGTACAGGGGCGATTCAGCCCCAGCATTTT
TRBD1	TRBJ1-4	-	TRBV18	CASSPLGQGTNEKLFF	TGTGCCAGCTCACCATTAGGACAGGGAACTAATGAAAAACTGTTTTTT
-	TRBJ2-7	-	TRBV6-2/TRBV6-3	CASSGQNSYEQYF	TGTGCCAGCAGCGGACAGAACTCCTACGAGCAGTACTTC
-	TRBJ2-1	-	TRBV11-2	CASSKQGFEQFF	TGTGCCAGCAGCAAGCAGGGATTTGAGCAGTTCTTC
-	TRBJ1-1	-	TRBV5-5	CASSPMGGANTEAFF	TGTGCCAGCAGCCCCATGGGCGGGGCGAACACTGAAGCTTTCTTT
-	TRBJ2-2	-	TRBV5-1	CASSLVVAVSAGELFF	TGCGCCAGCAGCTTGGTGGTAGCAGTCTCCGCCGGGGAGCTGTTTTTT
TRBD1	TRBJ1-1	-	TRBV28	CASSLTSGTANTEAFF	TGTGCCAGCAGTTTAACCTCCGGGACAGCGAACACTGAAGCTTTCTTT